Listed below are T cell receptor beta chains from one sample, sequenced in a study of shared clonotypes between healthy human individuals. This table comes from immunoSEQ multiplex PCR, and its TCRdb copy is limited to in-frame clones, with some not included. This table has some 240,000 clones, 50% to 75% appearing once. Sequencing input: memory CD4+ T cells sorted from blood. These receptors were obtained from a young man in good health. Both conserved end residues are part of each CDR3.

J,V,CDR3
TRBJ1-3,TRBV5-6,CASSLWQTMRTIYF
TRBJ2-4,TRBV10-3,CAISAQLAKNIQYF
TRBJ2-1,TRBV10-2,CASSEGGTSSYNEQFF
TRBJ2-5,TRBV25-1,CASSELGGGTQYF
TRBJ1-2,TRBV4-1,CASSQDWWDRVSYTF
TRBJ1-1,TRBV11-2,CASSLWGEDTEAFF
TRBJ2-5,TRBV2,CASSAGRGRMGTQYF
TRBJ1-2,TRBV2,CASSSSTLGYGYTF
TRBJ2-3,TRBV28,CASSFRDPRTDTQYF
TRBJ2-6,TRBV2,CASSVPSGANVLTF
TRBJ2-2,TRBV11-3,CASSRDRSTTGELFF
TRBJ1-2,TRBV29-1,CSVHDRSTSYGYTF
TRBJ2-1,TRBV5-6,CASSWEVSSLYNEQFF
TRBJ2-2,TRBV10-1,CASSDRRAGELFF
TRBJ2-5,TRBV7-9,CASSLEVGQKETQYF
TRBJ2-6,TRBV2,CASLRGSGANVLTF
TRBJ1-1,TRBV5-6,CASSPNVGGTEAFF
TRBJ2-1,TRBV29-1,CSVTPGTSGYNEQFF
TRBJ2-3,TRBV27,CASSLAGLAGDGADTQYF
TRBJ2-1,TRBV6-1,CASSDWGQGAKEQFF
TRBJ1-1,TRBV7-8,CASSLAGPNTEAFF
TRBJ2-2,TRBV11-2,CASSLGLLNTGELFF
TRBJ2-1,TRBV18,CASSPGLAGVYEQFF
TRBJ2-5,TRBV30,CAWRRGLQETQYF
TRBJ2-5,TRBV14,CASSRMTQETQYF
TRBJ2-4,TRBV29-1,CSVEGQGIQYF
TRBJ2-7,TRBV18,CASSQQPPPGQGYEQYF
TRBJ2-2,TRBV7-9,CASSARTGETGELFF